The clone carrying this T cell receptor beta chain was seen a few times. Its target is unknown. This CDR3 has 15 amino acids. The junction had 9 bases not matched to a gene; V was cut back by 6 bases and J by 5 bases. CDR1 and CDR2 (germline): MDHEN, SYDVKM. These data are taken from a study of T-cell reconstitution after alpha-beta-depleted transplantation in children. Study-wide results and limits: Some patients' high day-60 TCRbeta diversity was traced to surviving recipient T cells and thymic progenitors.

Unique molecular identifiers were used in preparing the TCRbeta library. TCRdb processed the PCR reads anew with MiXCR; each CDR3 protein has one entry. The sample lists more than 200,000 distinct CDR3 sequences; 24% were seen once. This chain uses TRBV28 with TRBJ2-3, with TRBD1 identical over 9 bases. Sequencing used PBMCs, mostly from graft donor cells, obtained 360 days after TCRalphabeta/CD19-depleted stem cell transplant. The clonotype comes from a female patient aged 2 to 10 who had a stem cell transplant for congenital amegakaryocytic thrombocytopenia, so the T cells may come from the graft donor. This chain's CDR3 is CASSMWDRAKDTQYF. The DNA for the CDR3 is TGTGCCAGCAGCATGTGGGACAGGGCGAAAGATACGCAGTATTTT.